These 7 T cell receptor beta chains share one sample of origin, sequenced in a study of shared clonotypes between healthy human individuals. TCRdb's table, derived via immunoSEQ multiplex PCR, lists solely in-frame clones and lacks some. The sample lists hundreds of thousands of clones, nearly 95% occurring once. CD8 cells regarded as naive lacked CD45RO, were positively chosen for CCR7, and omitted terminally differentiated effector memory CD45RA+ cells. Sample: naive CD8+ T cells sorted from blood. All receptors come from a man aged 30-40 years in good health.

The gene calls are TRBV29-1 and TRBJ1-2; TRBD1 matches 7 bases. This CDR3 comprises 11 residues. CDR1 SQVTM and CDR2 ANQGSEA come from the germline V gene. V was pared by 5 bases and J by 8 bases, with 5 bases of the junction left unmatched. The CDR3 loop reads CSVTDRDGYTF. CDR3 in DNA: TGCAGCGTTACCGACAGGGACGGCTACACCTTC.

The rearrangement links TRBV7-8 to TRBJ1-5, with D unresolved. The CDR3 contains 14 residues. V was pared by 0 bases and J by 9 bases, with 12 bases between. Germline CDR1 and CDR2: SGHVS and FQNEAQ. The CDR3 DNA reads TGTGCCAGCAGCTTAGCGAGAGAGAAAGGGCCCCAGCATTTT. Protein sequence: CASSLAREKGPQHF.

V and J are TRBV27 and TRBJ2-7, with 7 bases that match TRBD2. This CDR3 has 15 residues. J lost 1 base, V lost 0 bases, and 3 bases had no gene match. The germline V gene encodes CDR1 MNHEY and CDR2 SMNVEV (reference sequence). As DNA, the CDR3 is TGTGCCAGCAGTTTATCGGGACTACTTTCCTACGAGCAGTACTTC. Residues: CASSLSGLLSYEQYF.

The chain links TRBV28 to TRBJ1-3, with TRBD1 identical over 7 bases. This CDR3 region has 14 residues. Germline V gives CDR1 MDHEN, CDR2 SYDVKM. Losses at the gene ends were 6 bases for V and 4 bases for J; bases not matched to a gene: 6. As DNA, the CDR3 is TGTGCCAGCAGGCACAGGGGCGCGGGAAACACCATATATTTT. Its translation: CASRHRGAGNTIYF. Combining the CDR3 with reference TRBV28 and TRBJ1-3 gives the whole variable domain DVKVTQSSRYLVKRTGEKVFLECVQDMDHENMFWYRQDPGLGLRLIYFSYDVKMKEKGDIPEGYSVSREKKERFSLILESASTNQTSMYLCASRHRGAGNTIYFGEGSWLTVV.

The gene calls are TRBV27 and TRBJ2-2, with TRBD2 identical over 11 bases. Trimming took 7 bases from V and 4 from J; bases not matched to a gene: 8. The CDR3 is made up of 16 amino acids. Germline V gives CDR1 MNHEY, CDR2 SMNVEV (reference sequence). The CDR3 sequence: CASNWLAGGGTGELFF. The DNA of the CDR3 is TGTGCCAGCAACTGGCTAGCGGGAGGTGGCACCGGGGAGCTGTTTTTT.

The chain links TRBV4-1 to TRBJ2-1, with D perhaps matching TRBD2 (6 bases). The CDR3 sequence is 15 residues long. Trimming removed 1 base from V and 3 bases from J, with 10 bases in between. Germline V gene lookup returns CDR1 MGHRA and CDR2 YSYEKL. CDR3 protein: CASSQASGLYNEQFF. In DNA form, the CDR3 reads TGCGCCAGCAGCCAAGCTTCGGGACTCTACAATGAGCAGTTCTTC.

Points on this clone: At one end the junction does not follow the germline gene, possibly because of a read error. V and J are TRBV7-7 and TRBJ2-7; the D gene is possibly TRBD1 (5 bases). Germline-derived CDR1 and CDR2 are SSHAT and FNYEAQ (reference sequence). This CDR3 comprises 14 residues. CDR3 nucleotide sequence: TGTGCTAGCAGCTCGTCCCAGGGATCCTACGAGCAGTACTTC. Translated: CASSSSQGSYEQYF. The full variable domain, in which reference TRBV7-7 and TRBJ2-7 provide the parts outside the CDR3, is GAGVSQSPRYKVTKRGQDVTLRCDPISSHATLYWYQQALGQGPEFLTYFNYEAQPDKSGLPSDRFSAERPEGSISTLTIQRTEQRDSAMYRCASSSSQGSYEQYFGPGTRLTVT.